The text below deals with one TCR beta chain. Its antigen is currently unknown. The PCR had 60 Vbeta and 13 Jbeta primers. Clones were read by immunoSEQ multiplex PCR, and TCRdb kept only the in-frame ones, dropping some. The sample lists some 170,000 clones, about 69% seen once, with 2% to 3% in the top ten. The data stem from a study of cytomegalovirus exposure and HLA in healthy donors. CDR3 size: 12 residues. The V gene's germline CDR1 is MNHNY and CDR2 SVGAGI (reference sequence). V lost 2 bases and J 5 bases, leaving 6 bases between the germline ends. General observations from the study: In an earlier analysis, in fewer than 700 donors, most V segments appeared productive either ~90% or ~30% of the time.

The receptor was derived from a human donor in good health. The rearrangement uses TRBV6-6 and TRBJ1-1, with D uncertain. The sequenced sample consisted of PBMCs. CDR3 sequence reads: CASSYTGTEAFF. As DNA, the CDR3 is TGTGCCAGCAGTTACACGGGGACTGAAGCTTTCTTT.